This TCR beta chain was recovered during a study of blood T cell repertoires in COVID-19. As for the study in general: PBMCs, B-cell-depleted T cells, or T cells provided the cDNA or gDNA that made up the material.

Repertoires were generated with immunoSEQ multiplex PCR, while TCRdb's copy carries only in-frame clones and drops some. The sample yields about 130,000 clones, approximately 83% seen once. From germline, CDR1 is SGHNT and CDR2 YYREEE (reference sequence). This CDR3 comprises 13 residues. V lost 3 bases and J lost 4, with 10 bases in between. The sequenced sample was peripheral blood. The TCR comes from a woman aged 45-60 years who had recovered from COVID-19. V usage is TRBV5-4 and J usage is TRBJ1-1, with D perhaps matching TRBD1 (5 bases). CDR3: CASSYDQGTEAFF. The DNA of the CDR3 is TGTGCCAGCAGCTACGACCAGGGCACTGAAGCTTTCTTT.